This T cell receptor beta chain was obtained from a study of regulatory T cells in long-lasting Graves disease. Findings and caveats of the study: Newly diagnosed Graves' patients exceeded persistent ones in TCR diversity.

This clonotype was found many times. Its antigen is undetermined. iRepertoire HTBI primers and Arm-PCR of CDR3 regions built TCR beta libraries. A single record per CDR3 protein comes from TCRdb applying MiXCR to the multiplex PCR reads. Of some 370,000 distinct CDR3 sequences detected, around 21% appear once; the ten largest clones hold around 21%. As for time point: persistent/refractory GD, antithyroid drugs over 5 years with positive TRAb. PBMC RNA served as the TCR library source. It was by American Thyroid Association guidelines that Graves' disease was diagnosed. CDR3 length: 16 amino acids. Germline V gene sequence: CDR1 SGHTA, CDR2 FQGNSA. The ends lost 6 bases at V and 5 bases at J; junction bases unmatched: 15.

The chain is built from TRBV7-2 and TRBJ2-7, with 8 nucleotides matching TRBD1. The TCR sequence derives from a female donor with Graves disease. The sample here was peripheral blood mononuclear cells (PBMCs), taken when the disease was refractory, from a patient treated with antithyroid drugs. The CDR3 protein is CASRPTPGTGINEQYF. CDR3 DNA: TGTGCCAGCAGACCAACTCCCGGGACAGGTATTAACGAGCAGTACTTC.